The TCR beta chain described here comes from a study of T cells in tumors after PD-1 blockade. Study-wide background: Each patient got pembrolizumab 200 mg every 3 weeks or cemiplimab 350 mg every 2 weeks. Study observations and caveats: Peripheral recruitment is suggested, as some novel exhausted tumor clones were in pre-treatment blood.

Per germline, CDR1 LNHDA and CDR2 SQIVND (reference sequence). V was pared by 0 bases and J by 8 bases, with 11 bases between. This CDR3 has 15 amino acids. Clones were sequenced by immunoSEQ multiplex PCR, and TCRdb holds only the in-frame ones, with some missing. This sample yields 30,000 to 35,000 clones, of which around 73% are seen a single time; approximately 40% belongs to the top ten. As for this clone: Its antigen remains unidentified.

The J gene is TRBJ1-6, the V gene TRBV19; D not certain. The receptor was isolated from a human donor with basal cell carcinoma. This sample comprised PBMCs, obtained after anti-PD-1 treatment. CDR3 amino acids: CASSIEHRSDSPLHF. As DNA, the CDR3 is TGTGCCAGTAGTATAGAACACAGAAGTGATTCACCCCTCCACTTT.